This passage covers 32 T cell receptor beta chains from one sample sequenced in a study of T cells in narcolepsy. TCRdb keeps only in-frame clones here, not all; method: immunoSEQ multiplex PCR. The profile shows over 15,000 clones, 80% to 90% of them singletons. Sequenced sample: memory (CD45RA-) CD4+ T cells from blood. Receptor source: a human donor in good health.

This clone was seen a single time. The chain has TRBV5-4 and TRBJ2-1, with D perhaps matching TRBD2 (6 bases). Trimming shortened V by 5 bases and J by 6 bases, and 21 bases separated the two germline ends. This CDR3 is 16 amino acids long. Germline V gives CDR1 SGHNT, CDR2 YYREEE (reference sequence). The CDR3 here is CASRLAGGAPPNEQFF. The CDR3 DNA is TGTGCCAGCAGACTGGCGGGCGGGGCCCCTCCCAATGAGCAGTTCTTC.

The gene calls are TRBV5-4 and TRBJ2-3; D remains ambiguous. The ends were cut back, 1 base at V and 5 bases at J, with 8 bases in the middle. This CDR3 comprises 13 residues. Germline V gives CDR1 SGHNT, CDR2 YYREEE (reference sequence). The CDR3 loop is CASSLLGKDTQYF. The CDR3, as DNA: TGTGCCAGCAGCTTGTTAGGAAAAGATACGCAGTATTTT.

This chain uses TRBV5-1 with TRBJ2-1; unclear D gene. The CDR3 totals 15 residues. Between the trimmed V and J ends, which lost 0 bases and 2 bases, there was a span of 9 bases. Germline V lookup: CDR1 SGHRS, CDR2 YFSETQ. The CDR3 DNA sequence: TGCGCCAGCAGCTTGGGTACTCAAACCTACAATGAGCAGTTCTTC. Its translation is CASSLGTQTYNEQFF.

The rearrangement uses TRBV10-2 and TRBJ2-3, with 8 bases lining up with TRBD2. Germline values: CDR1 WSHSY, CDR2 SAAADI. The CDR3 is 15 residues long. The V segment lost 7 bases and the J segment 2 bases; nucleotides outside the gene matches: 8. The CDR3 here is CASTAGLADTDTQYF. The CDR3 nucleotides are TGCGCCAGCACTGCCGGACTAGCTGACACAGATACGCAGTATTTT.

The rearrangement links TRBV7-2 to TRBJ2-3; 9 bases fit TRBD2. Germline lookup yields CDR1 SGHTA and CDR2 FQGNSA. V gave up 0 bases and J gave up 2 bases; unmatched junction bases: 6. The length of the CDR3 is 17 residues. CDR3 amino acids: CASSLAGTSRVTDTQYF. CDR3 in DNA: TGTGCCAGCAGCTTAGCGGGGACTAGCAGGGTCACAGATACGCAGTATTTT.

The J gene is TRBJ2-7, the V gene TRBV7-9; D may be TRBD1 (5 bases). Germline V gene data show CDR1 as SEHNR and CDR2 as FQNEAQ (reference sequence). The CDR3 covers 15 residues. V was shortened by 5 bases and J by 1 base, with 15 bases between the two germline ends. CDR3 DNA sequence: TGTGCCAGCAGCGAATCACAGGTTAAGTCCTACGAGCAGTACTTC. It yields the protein CASSESQVKSYEQYF. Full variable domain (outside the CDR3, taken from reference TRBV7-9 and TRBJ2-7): DTGVSQNPRHKITKRGQNVTFRCDPISEHNRLYWYRQTLGQGPEFLTYFQNEAQLEKSRLLSDRFSAERPKGSFSTLEIQRTEQGDSAMYLCASSESQVKSYEQYFGPGTRLTVT.

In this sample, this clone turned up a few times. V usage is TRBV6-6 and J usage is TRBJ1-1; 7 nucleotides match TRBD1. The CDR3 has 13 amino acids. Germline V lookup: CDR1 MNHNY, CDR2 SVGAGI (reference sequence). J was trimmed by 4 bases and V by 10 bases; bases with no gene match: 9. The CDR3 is CATSRGVGTEAFF. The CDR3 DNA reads TGTGCCACGAGCAGGGGGGTGGGCACTGAAGCTTTCTTT.

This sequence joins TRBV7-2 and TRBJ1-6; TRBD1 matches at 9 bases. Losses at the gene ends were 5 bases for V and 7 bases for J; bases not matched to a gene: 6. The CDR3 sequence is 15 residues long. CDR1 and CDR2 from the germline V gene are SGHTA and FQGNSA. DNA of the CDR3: TGTGCCAGCAGCCCCCCGACAGGGGGAAATTCACCCCTCCACTTT. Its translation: CASSPPTGGNSPLHF. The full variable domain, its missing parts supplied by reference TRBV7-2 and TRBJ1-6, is GAGVSQSPSNKVTEKGKDVELRCDPISGHTALYWYRQSLGQGLEFLIYFQGNSAPDKSGLPSDRFSAERTGGSVSTLTIQRTQQEDSAVYLCASSPPTGGNSPLHFGNGTRLTVT.

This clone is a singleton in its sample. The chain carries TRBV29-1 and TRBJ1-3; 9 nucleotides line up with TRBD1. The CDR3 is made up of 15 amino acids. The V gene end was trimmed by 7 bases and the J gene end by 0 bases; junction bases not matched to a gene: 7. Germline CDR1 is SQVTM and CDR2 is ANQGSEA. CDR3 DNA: TGCAGCGCCTGGACAGGGGCTATCTCTGGAAACACCATATATTTT. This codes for CSAWTGAISGNTIYF.

The CDR3 loop is CASSSSGGGNYGYTF. In DNA, the CDR3 is TGCGCCAGCAGCTCCTCAGGGGGAGGGAACTATGGCTACACCTTC. This sequence joins TRBV5-1 and TRBJ1-2, with 7 nucleotides matching TRBD1. Germline V gives CDR1 SGHRS, CDR2 YFSETQ. Trimming at V came to 3 bases and at J to 2 bases, leaving 7 bases not matched to a gene. This CDR3 spans 15 amino acids.

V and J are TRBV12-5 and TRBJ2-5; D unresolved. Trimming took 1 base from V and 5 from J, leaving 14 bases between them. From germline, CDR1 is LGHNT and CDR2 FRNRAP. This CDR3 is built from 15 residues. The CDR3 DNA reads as TGTGCTAGTGGTTTGGGCCTTACACGGGCTGAGACCCAGTACTTC. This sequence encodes CASGLGLTRAETQYF.

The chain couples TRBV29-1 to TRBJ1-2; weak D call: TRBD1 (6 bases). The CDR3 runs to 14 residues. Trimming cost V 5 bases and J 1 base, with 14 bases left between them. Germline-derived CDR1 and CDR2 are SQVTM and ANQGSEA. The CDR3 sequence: CSVLKGDVNYGYTF. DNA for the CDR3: TGCAGCGTTCTAAAGGGGGATGTTAACTATGGCTACACCTTC.

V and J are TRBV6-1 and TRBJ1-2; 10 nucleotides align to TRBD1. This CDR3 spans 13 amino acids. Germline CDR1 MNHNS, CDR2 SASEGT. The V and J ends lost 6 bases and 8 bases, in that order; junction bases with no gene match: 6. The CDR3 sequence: CASSPGTGVGYTF. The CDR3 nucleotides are TGTGCCAGCAGCCCCGGGACAGGGGTCGGCTACACCTTC.

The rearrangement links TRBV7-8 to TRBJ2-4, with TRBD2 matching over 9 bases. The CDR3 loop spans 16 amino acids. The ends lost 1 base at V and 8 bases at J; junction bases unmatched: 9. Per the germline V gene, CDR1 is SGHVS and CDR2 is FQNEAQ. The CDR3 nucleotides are TGTGCCAGCAGCTTAGTAGTATCTAGCGGGATTGACATTCAGTACTTC. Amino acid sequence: CASSLVVSSGIDIQYF.

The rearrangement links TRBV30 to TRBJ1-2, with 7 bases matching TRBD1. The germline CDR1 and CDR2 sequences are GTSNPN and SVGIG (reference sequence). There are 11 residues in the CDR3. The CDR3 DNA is TGTGTCCAGGGGGGAAACTATGGCTACACCTTC. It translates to CVQGGNYGYTF.

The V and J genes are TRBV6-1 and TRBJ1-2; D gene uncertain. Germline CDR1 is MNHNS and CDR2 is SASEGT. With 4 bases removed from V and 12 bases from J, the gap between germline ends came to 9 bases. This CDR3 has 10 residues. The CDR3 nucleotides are TGTGCCAGCAGTGGGGCGCGCCACACCTTC. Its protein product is CASSGARHTF.

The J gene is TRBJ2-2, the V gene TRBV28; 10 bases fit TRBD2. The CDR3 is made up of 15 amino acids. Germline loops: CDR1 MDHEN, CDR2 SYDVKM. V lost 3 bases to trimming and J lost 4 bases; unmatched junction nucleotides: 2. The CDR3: CASSFLAGATGELFF. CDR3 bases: TGTGCCAGCAGTTTTCTAGCGGGGGCCACCGGGGAGCTGTTTTTT.

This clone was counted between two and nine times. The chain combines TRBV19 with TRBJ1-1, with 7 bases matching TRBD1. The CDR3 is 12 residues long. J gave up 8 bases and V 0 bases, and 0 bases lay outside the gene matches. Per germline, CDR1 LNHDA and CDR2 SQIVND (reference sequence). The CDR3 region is CASSIEDREAFF. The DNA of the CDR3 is TGTGCCAGTAGTATAGAGGACAGGGAAGCTTTCTTT. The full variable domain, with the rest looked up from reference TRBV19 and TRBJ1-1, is DGGITQSPKYLFRKEGQNVTLSCEQNLNHDAMYWYRQDPGQGLRLIYYSQIVNDFQKGDIAEGYSVSREKKESFPLTVTSAQKNPTAFYLCASSIEDREAFFGQGTRLTVV.

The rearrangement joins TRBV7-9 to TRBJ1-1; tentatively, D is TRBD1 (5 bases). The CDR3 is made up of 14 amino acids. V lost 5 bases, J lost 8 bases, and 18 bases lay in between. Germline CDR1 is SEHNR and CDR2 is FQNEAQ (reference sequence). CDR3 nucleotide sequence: TGTGCCAGCAGCCAAACCCGGGACGCGACCGAAGCTTTCTTT. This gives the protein CASSQTRDATEAFF.

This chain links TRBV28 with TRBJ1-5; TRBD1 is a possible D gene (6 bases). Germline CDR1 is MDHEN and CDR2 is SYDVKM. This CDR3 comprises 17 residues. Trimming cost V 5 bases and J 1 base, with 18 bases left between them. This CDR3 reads CASSPPPGHLSNQPQHF. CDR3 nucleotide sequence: TGTGCCAGCAGTCCACCCCCGGGACACTTGAGCAATCAGCCCCAGCATTTT.

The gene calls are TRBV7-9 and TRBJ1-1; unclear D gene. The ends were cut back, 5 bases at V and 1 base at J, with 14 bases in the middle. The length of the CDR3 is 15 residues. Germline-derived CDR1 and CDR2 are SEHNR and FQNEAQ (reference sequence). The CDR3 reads CASSPYRSTNTEAFF. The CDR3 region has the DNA TGTGCCAGCAGCCCCTATAGATCTACGAACACTGAAGCTTTCTTT.

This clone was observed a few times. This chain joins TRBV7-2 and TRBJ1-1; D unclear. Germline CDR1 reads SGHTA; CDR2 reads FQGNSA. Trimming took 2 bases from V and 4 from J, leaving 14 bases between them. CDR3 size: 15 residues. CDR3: CASSLQVTKVTEAFF. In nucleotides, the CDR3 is TGTGCCAGCAGCTTACAGGTCACAAAGGTCACTGAAGCTTTCTTT. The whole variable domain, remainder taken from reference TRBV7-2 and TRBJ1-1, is GAGVSQSPSNKVTEKGKDVELRCDPISGHTALYWYRQSLGQGLEFLIYFQGNSAPDKSGLPSDRFSAERTGGSVSTLTIQRTQQEDSAVYLCASSLQVTKVTEAFFGQGTRLTVV.

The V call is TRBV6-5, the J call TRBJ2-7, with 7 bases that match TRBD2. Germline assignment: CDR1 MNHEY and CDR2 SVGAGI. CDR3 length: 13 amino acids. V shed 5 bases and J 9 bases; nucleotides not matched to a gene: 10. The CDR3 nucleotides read TGTGCCAGCAGTGAAAGCGGGGTGATCGGGCAGTACTTC. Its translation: CASSESGVIGQYF.

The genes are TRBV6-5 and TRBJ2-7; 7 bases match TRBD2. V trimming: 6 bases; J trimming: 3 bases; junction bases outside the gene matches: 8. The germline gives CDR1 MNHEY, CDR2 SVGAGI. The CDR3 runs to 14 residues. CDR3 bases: TGTGCCAGCAGAAGTACGGGGGGACTCTACGAGCAGTACTTC. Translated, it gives CASRSTGGLYEQYF.

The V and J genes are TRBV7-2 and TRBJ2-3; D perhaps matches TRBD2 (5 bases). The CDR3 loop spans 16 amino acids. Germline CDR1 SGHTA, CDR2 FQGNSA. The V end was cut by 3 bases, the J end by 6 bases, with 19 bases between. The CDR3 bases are TGTGCCAGCAGCTTGGGCCTCAGAGGGAGAGGGGATACGCAGTATTTT. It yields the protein CASSLGLRGRGDTQYF. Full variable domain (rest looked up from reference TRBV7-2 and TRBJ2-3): GAGVSQSPSNKVTEKGKDVELRCDPISGHTALYWYRQSLGQGLEFLIYFQGNSAPDKSGLPSDRFSAERTGGSVSTLTIQRTQQEDSAVYLCASSLGLRGRGDTQYFGPGTRLTVL.

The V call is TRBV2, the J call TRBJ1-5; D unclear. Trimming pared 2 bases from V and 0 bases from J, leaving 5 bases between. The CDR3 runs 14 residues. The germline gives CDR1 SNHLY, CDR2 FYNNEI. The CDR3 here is CASSEQRSNQPQHF. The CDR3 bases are TGTGCCAGCAGTGAACAGCGTAGCAATCAGCCCCAGCATTTT.

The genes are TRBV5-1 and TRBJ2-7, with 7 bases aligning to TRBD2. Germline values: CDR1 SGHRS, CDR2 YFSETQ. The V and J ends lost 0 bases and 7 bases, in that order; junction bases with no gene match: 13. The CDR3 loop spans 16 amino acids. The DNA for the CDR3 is TGCGCCAGCAGCTTGGCTTCCGAGACGGGGGGAGAAGAGCAGTACTTC. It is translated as CASSLASETGGEEQYF.

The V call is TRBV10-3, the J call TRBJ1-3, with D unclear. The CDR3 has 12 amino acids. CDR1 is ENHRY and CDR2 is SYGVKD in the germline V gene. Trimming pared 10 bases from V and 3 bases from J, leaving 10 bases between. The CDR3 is CATNGGGNTIYF. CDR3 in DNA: TGTGCCACCAACGGTGGTGGAAACACCATATATTTT.

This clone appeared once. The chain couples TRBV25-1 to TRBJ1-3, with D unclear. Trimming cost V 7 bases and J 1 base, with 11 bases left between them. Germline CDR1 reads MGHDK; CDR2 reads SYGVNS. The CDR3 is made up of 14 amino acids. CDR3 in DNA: TGTGCCAGCACCAGAGGAGGTTCTGGAAACACCATATATTTT. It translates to CASTRGGSGNTIYF.

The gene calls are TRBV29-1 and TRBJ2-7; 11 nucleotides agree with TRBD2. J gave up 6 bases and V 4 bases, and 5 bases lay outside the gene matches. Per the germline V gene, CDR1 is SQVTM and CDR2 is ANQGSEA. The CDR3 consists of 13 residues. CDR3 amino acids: CSVGRLAGGEQYF. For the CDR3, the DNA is TGCAGCGTTGGCCGTCTAGCGGGAGGCGAGCAGTACTTC.

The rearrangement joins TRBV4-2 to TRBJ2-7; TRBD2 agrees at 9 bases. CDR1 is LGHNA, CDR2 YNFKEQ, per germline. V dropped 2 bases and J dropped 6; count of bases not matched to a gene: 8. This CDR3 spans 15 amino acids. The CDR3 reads CASSQPLAGRPEQYF. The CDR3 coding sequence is TGTGCCAGCAGCCAACCTCTAGCGGGGAGGCCCGAGCAGTACTTC.

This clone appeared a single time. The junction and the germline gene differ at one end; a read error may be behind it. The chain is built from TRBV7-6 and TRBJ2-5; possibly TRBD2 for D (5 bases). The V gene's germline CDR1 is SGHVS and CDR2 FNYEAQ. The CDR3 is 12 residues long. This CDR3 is CASSLAGETQYF. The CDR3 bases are TGTGCCAGCAGCCTAGCTGGAGAGACCCAGTACTTC.